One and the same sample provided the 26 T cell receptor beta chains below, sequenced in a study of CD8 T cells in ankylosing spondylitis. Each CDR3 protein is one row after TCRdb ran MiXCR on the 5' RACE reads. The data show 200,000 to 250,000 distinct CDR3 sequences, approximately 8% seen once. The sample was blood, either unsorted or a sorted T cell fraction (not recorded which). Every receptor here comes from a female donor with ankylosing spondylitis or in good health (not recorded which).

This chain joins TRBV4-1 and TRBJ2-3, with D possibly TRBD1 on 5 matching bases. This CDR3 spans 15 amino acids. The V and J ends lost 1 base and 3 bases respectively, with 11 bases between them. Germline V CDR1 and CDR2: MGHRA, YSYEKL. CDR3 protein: CASSQVQGRTDTQYF. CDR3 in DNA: TGCGCCAGCAGCCAAGTGCAGGGAAGAACAGATACGCAGTATTTT.

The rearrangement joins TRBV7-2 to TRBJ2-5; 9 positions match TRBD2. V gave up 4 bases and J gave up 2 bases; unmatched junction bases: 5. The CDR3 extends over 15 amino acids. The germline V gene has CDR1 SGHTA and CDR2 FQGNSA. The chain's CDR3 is CASSWRLAVQETQYF. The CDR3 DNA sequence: TGTGCCAGCAGCTGGCGACTAGCGGTGCAAGAGACCCAGTACTTC.

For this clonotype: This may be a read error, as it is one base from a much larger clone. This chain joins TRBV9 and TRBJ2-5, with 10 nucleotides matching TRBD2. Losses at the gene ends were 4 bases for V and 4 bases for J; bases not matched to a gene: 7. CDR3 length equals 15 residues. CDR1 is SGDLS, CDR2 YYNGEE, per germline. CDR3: CASSTAGGPGETQYF. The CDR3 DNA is TGTGCCAGCAGCACAGCGGGAGGGCCCGGAGAGACCCAGTACTTC.

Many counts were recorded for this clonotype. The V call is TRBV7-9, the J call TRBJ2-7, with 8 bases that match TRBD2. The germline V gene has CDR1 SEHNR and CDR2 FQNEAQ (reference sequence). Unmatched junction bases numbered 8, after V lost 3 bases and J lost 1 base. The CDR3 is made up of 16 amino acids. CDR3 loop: CASSFGSGRRSYEQYF. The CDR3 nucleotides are TGTGCCAGCAGCTTTGGAAGCGGGAGAAGGTCCTACGAGCAGTACTTC.

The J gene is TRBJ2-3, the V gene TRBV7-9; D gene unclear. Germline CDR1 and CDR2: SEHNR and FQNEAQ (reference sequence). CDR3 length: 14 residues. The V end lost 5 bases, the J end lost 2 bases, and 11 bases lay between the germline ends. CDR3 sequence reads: CASSLRTLTDTQYF. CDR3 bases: TGTGCCAGCAGCCTGCGGACCCTCACAGATACGCAGTATTTT.

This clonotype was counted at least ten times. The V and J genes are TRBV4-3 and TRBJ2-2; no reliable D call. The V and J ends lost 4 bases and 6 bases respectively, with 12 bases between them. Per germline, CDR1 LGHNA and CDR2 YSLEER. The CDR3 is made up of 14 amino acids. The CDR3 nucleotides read TGCGCCAGCAGCCGAGAGGTGGAGTCCGGGGAGCTGTTTTTT. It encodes CASSREVESGELFF.

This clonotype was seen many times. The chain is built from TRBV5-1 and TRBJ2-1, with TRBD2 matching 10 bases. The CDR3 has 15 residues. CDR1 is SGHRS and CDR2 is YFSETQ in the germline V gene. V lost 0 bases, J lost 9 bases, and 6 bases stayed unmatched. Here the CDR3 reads CASSLGASGSLEQFF. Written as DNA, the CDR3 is TGCGCCAGCAGCTTGGGGGCTAGCGGGAGTCTTGAGCAGTTCTTC. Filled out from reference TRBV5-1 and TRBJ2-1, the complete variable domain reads KAGVTQTPRYLIKTRGQQVTLSCSPISGHRSVSWYQQTPGQGLQFLFEYFSETQRNKGNFPGRFSGRQFSNSRSEMNVSTLELGDSALYLCASSLGASGSLEQFFGPGTRLTVL.

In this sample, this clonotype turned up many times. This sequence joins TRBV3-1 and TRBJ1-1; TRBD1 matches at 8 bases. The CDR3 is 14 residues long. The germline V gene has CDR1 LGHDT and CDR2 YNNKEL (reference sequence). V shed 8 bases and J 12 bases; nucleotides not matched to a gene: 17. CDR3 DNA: TGTGCCAGCCCCCCTCAGGGGGCTCCCGCAAAGACTTTCTTT. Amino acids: CASPPQGAPAKTFF.

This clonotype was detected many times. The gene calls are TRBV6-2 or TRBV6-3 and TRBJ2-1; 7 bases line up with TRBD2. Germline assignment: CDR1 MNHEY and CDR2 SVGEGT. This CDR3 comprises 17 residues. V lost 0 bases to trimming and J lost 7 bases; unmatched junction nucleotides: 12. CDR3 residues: CASSYSSSSGGGNEQFF. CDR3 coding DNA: TGTGCCAGCAGTTACTCTAGTTCTAGCGGAGGTGGGAATGAGCAGTTCTTC.

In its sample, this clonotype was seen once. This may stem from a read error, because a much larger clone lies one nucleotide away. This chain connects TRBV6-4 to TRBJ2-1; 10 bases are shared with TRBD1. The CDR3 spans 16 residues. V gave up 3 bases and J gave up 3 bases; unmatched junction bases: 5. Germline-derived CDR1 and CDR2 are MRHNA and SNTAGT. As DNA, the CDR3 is TGTGCCAGCAGTGAACGGACAGGGGGTGGCTACAATGAGCAGTTCTTC. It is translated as CASSERTGGGYNEQFF.

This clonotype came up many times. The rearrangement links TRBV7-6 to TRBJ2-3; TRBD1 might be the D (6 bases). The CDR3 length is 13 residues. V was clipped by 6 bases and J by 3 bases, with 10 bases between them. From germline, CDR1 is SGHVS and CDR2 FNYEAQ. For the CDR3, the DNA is TGTGCCAGCAGAAGTGGACAGACAGATACGCAGTATTTT. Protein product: CASRSGQTDTQYF.

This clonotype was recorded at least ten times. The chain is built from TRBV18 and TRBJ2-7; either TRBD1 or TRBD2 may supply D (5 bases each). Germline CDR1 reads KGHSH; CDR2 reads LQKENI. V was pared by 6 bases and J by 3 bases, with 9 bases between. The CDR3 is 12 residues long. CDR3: CASSGVNYEQYF. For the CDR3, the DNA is TGTGCCAGCTCGGGGGTGAACTACGAGCAGTACTTC.

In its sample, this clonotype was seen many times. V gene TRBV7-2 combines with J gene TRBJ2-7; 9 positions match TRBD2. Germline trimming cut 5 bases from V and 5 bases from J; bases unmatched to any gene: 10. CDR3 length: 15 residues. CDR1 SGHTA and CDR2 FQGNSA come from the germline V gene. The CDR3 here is CASSPGRVAGDEQYF. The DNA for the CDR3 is TGTGCCAGCAGCCCGGGGAGGGTAGCGGGAGACGAGCAGTACTTC. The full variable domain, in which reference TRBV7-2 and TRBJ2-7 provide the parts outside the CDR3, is GAGVSQSPSNKVTEKGKDVELRCDPISGHTALYWYRQSLGQGLEFLIYFQGNSAPDKSGLPSDRFSAERTGGSVSTLTIQRTQQEDSAVYLCASSPGRVAGDEQYFGPGTRLTVT.

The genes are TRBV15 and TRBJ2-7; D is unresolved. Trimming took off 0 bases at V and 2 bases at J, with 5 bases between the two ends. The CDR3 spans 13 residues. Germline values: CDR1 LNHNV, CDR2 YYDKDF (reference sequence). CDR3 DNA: TGTGCCACCAGCAGAGATTTGGCCTACGAGCAGTACTTC. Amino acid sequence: CATSRDLAYEQYF.

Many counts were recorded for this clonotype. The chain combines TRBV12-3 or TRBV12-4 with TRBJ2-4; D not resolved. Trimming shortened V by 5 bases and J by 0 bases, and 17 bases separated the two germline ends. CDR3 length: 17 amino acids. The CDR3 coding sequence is TGTGCCAGCAGTCTCTACCGCCCCAATTTAGCCAAAAACATTCAGTACTTC. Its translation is CASSLYRPNLAKNIQYF.

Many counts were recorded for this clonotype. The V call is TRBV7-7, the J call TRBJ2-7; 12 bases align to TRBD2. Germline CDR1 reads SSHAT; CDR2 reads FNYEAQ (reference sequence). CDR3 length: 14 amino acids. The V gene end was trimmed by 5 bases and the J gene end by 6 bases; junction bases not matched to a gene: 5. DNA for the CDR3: TGTGCCAGCAGCCCTAGCGGGAGGGCCCTCGAGCAGTACTTC. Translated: CASSPSGRALEQYF.

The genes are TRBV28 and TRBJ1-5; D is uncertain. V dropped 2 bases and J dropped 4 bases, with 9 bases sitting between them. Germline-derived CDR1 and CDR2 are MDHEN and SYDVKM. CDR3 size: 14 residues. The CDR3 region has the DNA TGTGCCAGCAGTTTACCACCGCGTAATCAGCCCCAGCATTTT. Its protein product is CASSLPPRNQPQHF. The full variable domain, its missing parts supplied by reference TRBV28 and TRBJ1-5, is DVKVTQSSRYLVKRTGEKVFLECVQDMDHENMFWYRQDPGLGLRLIYFSYDVKMKEKGDIPEGYSVSREKKERFSLILESASTNQTSMYLCASSLPPRNQPQHFGDGTRLSIL.

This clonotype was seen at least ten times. For the CDR3, the DNA is TGTGCCAGCAGTCCCGAGGGGGATGGAGGCTACACCTTC. Protein: CASSPEGDGGYTF. The V and J genes are TRBV27 and TRBJ1-2; tentatively, D is TRBD1 (6 bases). This CDR3 contains 13 residues. The V gene's germline CDR1 is MNHEY and CDR2 SMNVEV (reference sequence). The germline V and J ends were trimmed by 5 bases and 8 bases, with 15 bases remaining between them.

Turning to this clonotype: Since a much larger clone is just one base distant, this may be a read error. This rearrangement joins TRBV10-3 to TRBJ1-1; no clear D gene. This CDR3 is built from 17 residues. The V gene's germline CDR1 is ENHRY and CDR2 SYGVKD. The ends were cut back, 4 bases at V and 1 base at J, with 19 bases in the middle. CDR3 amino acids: CAISAGRSGPPNTEAFF. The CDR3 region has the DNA TGTGCCATCAGTGCCGGTCGGAGCGGACCACCGAACACTGAAGCTTTCTTT.

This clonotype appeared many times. The DNA of the CDR3 is TGTGCCAGCAGCCCAATTCCGGGGTCCTACGAGCAGTACTTC. Residues: CASSPIPGSYEQYF. This rearrangement joins TRBV3-1 to TRBJ2-7; perhaps TRBD2 as D (5 bases). Germline V gene data show CDR1 as LGHDT and CDR2 as YNNKEL (reference sequence). There are 14 residues in the CDR3. V lost 4 bases and J lost 1, with 11 bases in between.

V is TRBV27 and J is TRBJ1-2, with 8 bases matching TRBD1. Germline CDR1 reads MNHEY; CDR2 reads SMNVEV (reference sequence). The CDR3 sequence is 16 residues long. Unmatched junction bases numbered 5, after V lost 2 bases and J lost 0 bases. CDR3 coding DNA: TGTGCCAGCAGTTTAAAGGGACAGGCGGCTAACTATGGCTACACCTTC. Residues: CASSLKGQAANYGYTF.

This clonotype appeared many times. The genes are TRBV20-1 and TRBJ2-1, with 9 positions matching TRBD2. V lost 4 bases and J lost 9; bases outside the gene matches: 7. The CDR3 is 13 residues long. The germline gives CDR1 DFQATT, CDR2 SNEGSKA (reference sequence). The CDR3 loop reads CSATTAGGGEQFF. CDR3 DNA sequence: TGCAGTGCTACCACAGCGGGAGGAGGTGAGCAGTTCTTC.

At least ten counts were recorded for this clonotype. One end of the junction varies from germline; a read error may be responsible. The CDR3 sequence: CASSYGLALYVF. CDR3 nucleotides: TGTGCCAGCAGCTACGGACTAGCCTTATACGTCTTC. V usage is TRBV7-9 and J usage is TRBJ2-1, with 8 bases identical to TRBD2. The CDR3 extends over 12 amino acids. Germline values: CDR1 SEHNR, CDR2 FQNEAQ (reference sequence). Full variable domain (outside the CDR3, taken from reference TRBV7-9 and TRBJ2-1): DTGVSQNPRHKITKRGQNVTFRCDPISEHNRLYWYRQTLGQGPEFLTYFQNEAQLEKSRLLSDRFSAERPKGSFSTLEIQRTEQGDSAMYLCASSYGLALYVFGPGTRLTVL.

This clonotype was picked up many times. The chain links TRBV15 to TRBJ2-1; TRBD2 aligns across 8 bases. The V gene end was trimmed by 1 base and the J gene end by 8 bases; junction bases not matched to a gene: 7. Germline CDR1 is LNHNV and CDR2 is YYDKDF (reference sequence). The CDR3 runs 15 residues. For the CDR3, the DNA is TGTGCCACCAGCAGAGGCCGGGGGGGGGAAGATGAGCAGTTCTTC. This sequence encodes CATSRGRGGEDEQFF.

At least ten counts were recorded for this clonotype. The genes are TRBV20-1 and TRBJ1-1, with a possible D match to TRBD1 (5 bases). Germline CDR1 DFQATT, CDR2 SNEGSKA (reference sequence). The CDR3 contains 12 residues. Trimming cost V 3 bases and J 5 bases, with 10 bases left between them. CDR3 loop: CSARRGNTEAFF. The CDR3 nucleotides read TGCAGTGCTAGGAGGGGCAATACTGAAGCTTTCTTT.

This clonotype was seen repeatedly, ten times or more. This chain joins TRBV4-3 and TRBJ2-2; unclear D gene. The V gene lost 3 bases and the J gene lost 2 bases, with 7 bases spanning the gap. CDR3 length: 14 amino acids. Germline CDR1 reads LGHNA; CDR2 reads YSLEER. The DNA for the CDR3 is TGCGCCAGCAGCCATCTCGTTAACACCGGGGAGCTGTTTTTT. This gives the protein CASSHLVNTGELFF.